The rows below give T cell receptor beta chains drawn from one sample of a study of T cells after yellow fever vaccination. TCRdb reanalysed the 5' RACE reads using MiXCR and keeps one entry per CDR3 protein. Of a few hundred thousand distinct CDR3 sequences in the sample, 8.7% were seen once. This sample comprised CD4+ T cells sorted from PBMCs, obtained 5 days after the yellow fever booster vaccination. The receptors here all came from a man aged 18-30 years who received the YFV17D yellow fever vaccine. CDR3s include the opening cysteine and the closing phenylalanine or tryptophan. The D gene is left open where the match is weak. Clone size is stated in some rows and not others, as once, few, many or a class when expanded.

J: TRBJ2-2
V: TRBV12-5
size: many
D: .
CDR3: CASGRGGTGELFF
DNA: TGTGCTAGTGGTCGAGGGGGGACCGGGGAGCTGTTTTTT

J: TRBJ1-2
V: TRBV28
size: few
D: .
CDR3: CASSLSKDSNYGYTF
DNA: TGTGCCAGCAGTTTATCTAAAGACAGTAACTATGGCTACACCTTC

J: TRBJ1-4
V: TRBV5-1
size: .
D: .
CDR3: CASSPGLSATNEKLFF
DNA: TGCGCCAGCAGTCCGGGATTGAGTGCAACTAATGAAAAACTGTTTTTT

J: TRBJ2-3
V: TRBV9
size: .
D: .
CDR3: CASSGGIPDTQYF
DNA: TGTGCCAGCAGTGGCGGGATCCCAGATACGCAGTATTTT

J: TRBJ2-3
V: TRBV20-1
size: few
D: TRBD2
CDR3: CSARSGGGDTQYF
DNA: TGCAGTGCTAGGTCGGGAGGCGGGGATACGCAGTATTTT

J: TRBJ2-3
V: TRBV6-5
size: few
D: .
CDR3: CASSYSREGVGGTQYF
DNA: TGTGCCAGCAGTTACTCTAGAGAGGGGGTCGGGGGTACGCAGTATTTT

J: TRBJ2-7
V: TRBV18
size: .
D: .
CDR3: CASSPGQQKAYEQYF
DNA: TGTGCCAGCTCACCTGGACAGCAGAAGGCCTACGAGCAGTACTTC

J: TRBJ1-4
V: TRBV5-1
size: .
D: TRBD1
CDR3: CASSTAGTGNEKLFF
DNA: TGCGCCAGCAGCACGGCCGGGACAGGGAACGAAAAACTGTTTTTT

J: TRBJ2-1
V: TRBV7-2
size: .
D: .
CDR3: CASTSIGGGNEQFF
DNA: TGTGCCAGCACCTCCATAGGGGGGGGCAATGAGCAGTTCTTC

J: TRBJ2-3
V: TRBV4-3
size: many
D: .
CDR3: CASSQLTGGDTQYF
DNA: TGCGCCAGCAGCCAATTGACTGGAGGGGATACGCAGTATTTT

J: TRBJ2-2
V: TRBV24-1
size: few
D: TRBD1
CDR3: CATSDNPRDRADTGELFF
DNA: TGTGCCACCAGTGACAACCCCCGGGACAGGGCGGACACCGGGGAGCTGTTTTTT

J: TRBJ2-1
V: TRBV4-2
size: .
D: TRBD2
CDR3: CASSRLLAGLGNEQFF
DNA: TGTGCCAGCAGCCGATTACTAGCGGGGTTGGGCAATGAGCAGTTCTTC

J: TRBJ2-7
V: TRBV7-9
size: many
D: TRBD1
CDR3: CASRLQGAYEQYF
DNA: TGTGCCAGCAGATTACAGGGGGCCTACGAGCAGTACTTC

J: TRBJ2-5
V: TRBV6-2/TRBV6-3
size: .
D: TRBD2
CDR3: CASTDRGVWETQYF
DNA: TGTGCCAGCACTGATCGGGGGGTATGGGAGACCCAGTACTTC

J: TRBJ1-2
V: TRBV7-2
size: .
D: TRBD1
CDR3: CASSPGQGGRYTF
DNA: TGTGCCAGCAGCCCGGGACAGGGAGGGCGCTACACCTTC

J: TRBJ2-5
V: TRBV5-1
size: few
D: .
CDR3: CASSFWGGETQYF
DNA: TGCGCCAGCAGCTTTTGGGGAGGAGAGACCCAGTACTTC

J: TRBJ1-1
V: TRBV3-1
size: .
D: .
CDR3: CASSQDWGSEAFF
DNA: TGTGCCAGCAGCCAAGATTGGGGGTCTGAAGCTTTCTTT

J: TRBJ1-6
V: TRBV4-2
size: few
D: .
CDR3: CASRVGALNSPLHF
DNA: TGTGCCAGCAGAGTCGGGGCACTTAATTCACCCCTCCACTTT

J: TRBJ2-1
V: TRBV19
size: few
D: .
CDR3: CASSIATGGYNEQFF
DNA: TGTGCCAGTAGTATCGCGACTGGGGGATACAATGAGCAGTTCTTC

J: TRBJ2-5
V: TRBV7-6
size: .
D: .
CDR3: CASSLRSGITETQYF
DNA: TGTGCCAGCAGCTTACGATCAGGGATCACCGAGACCCAGTACTTC

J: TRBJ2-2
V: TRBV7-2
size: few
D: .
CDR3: CASSAGAVTGELFF
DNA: TGTGCCAGCAGCGCCGGGGCCGTCACCGGGGAGCTGTTTTTT

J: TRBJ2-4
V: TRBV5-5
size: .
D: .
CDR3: CASGLAKNIQYF
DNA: TGTGCCAGCGGGTTAGCCAAAAACATTCAGTACTTC

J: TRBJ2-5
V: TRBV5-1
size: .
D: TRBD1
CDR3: CASSLGPQGAQETQYF
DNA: TGCGCCAGCAGCTTGGGCCCGCAGGGGGCCCAAGAGACCCAGTACTTC

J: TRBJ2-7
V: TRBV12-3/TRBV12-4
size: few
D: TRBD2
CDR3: CASSSGGTLYEQYF
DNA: TGTGCCAGCAGTAGCGGGGGAACCCTCTACGAGCAGTACTTC

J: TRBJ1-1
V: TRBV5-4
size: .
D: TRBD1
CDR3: CASSLGGTAGATEAFF
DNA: TGTGCCAGCAGCTTGGGGGGGACAGCAGGTGCCACTGAAGCTTTCTTT

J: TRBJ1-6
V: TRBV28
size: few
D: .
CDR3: CASSYEVNSPLHF
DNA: TGTGCCAGCAGCTATGAAGTAAATTCACCCCTCCACTTT

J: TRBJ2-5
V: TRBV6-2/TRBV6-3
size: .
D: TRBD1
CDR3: CASRARGPETQYF
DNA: TGTGCCAGCAGGGCCAGGGGGCCAGAGACCCAGTACTTC

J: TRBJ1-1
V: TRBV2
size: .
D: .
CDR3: CASSEEGSTEAFF
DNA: TGTGCCAGCAGTGAAGAGGGCAGCACTGAAGCTTTCTTT

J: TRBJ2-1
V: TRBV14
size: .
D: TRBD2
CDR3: CASSQGLAGVREQFF
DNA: TGTGCCAGCAGCCAAGGACTAGCGGGGGTCCGTGAGCAGTTCTTC

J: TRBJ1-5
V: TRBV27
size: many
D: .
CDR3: CARYSEQGSFQPQHF
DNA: TGTGCCAGATACTCCGAACAGGGCTCGTTTCAGCCCCAGCATTTT

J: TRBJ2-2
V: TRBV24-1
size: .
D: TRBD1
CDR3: CATKDRAGELFF
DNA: TGTGCCACCAAAGACAGGGCCGGGGAGCTGTTTTTT

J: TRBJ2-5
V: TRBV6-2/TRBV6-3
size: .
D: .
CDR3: CASSYEMLPRGNGETQYF
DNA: TGTGCCAGCAGTTACGAGATGTTACCGCGAGGTAATGGAGAGACCCAGTACTTC

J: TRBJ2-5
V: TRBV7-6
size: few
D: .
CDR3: CASSPLLQETQYF
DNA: TGTGCCAGCAGCCCCCTCCTCCAAGAGACCCAGTACTTC

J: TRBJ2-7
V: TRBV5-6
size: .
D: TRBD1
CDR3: CTSSLDRRTGVYEQYF
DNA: TGTACCAGCAGCTTGGACCGCAGGACAGGGGTCTACGAGCAGTACTTC